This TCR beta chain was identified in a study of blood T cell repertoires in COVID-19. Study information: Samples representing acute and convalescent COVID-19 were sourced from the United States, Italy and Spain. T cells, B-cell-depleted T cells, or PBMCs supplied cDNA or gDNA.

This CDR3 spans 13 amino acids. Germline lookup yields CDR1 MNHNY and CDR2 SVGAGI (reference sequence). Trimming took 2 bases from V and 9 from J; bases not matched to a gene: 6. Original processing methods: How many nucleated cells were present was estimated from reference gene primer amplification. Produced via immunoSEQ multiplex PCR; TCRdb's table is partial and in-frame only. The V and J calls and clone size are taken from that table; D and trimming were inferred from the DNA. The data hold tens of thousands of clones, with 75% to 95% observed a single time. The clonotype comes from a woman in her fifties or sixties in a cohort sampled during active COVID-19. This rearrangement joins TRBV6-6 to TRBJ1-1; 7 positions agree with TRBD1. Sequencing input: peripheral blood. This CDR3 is CASSYRGGQKAFF. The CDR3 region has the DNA TGTGCCAGCAGTTACAGAGGGGGCCAAAAAGCTTTCTTT.